This TCR beta chain was captured by sequencing in a study of blood T cells in healthy people across ages. The study's findings and limits: Naive T cell percentage by flow cytometry tracked strongly with beta diversity.

A word on this clonotype: The target antigen is unknown.

Between the trimmed V and J ends, which lost 8 bases and 3 bases, there was a span of 11 bases. Germline loops: CDR1 SGHAT, CDR2 FQNNGV. The CDR3 has 13 amino acids. A second roughly 7 to 12 cycle PCR used barcoded and J-beta primers. Using its own MiXCR run on the 5' RACE reads, TCRdb lists one record per CDR3 protein. The data hold over 450,000 distinct CDR3 sequences, with under 30% observed a single time. The same data also went into a second study, on T cells of mothers and their children. That study adds: At a rate of 1.5 ug per 15 ul, cDNA synthesis received all of the extracted RNA. There were over 8 million TCR beta CDR3 reads from each mother and approximately 2.9 million from each child. Thymic selection molds TCR recombination products alike in related and unrelated pairs.

The sequencing sample was made of blood. The source is a boy aged 5-17 years in good health. J is TRBJ1-5 and V is TRBV11-2; tentatively, D is TRBD1 (6 bases). This chain's CDR3 is CASSSGVNQPQHF. Here the CDR3 DNA reads TGTGCCAGCTCCTCAGGGGTCAATCAGCCCCAGCATTTT.